The 28 T cell receptor beta chains presented below share a single source sample, sequenced in a study of blood T cell repertoires in COVID-19. The method was immunoSEQ multiplex PCR; TCRdb's version includes in-frame clones alone and lacks a portion of them. The sample yields about 35,000 clones, roughly 85% seen once. The sequenced material came from peripheral blood. These receptors all stem from a man aged 50-59 years with acute or convalescent COVID-19.

This clone has a single count. This chain joins TRBV20-1 and TRBJ2-7, with D uncertain. Germline loops: CDR1 DFQATT, CDR2 SNEGSKA (reference sequence). The germline V and J ends were trimmed by 1 base and 2 bases, with 3 bases remaining between them. The CDR3 consists of 11 residues. Here the CDR3 reads CSARAAYEQYF. Written as DNA, the CDR3 is TGCAGTGCTAGAGCGGCCTACGAGCAGTACTTC.

The chain joins TRBV3-1 (or the pseudogene TRBV3-2) to TRBJ1-6, with TRBD1 as a possible D gene (6 bases). V lost 3 bases to trimming and J lost 8 bases, with 14 bases between them. The CDR3 sequence is 15 residues long. CDR1 is LGHDT and CDR2 is YNNKEL in the germline V gene (reference sequence). The CDR3: CASSQTVGGHSPLHF. The CDR3 DNA is TGTGCCAGCAGCCAGACGGTAGGGGGTCATTCACCCCTCCACTTT.

This chain's CDR3 is CASSSVSGANVLTF. The CDR3 DNA is TGTGCCAGCAGCTCCGTCTCTGGGGCCAACGTCCTGACTTTC. The chain uses TRBV6-5 and TRBJ2-6; no clear D gene. Germline CDR1 MNHEY, CDR2 SVGAGI. The V end was cut by 6 bases, the J end by 0 bases, with 6 bases between. The CDR3 runs 14 residues.

The chain links TRBV3-1 (or the pseudogene TRBV3-2) to TRBJ2-7, with D possibly being TRBD1 (6 bases). The V gene lost 4 bases and the J gene lost 1 base, with 8 bases spanning the gap. The germline CDR1 and CDR2 sequences are LGHDT and YNNKEL (reference sequence). The CDR3 sequence is 13 residues long. The DNA for the CDR3 is TGTGCCAGCAGCCCAGGGGTGTCCTACGAGCAGTACTTC. Its protein is CASSPGVSYEQYF.

The table lists this clone with a few counts. The V and J genes are TRBV29-1 and TRBJ1-1, with no clear D. Per the germline V gene, CDR1 is SQVTM and CDR2 is ANQGSEA. The CDR3 is made up of 11 amino acids. The ends were cut back, 4 bases at V and 8 bases at J, with 11 bases in the middle. The CDR3 loop is CSVVTSQEAFF. As DNA, the CDR3 is TGCAGCGTTGTAACCAGTCAGGAAGCTTTCTTT. Full variable domain (outside the CDR3, taken from reference TRBV29-1 and TRBJ1-1): SAVISQKPSRDICQRGTSLTIQCQVDSQVTMMFWYRQQPGQSLTLIATANQGSEATYESGFVIDKFPISRPNLTFSTLTVSNMSPEDSSIYLCSVVTSQEAFFGQGTRLTVV.

V gene TRBV15 combines with J gene TRBJ1-5; TRBD1 might be the D (6 bases). This CDR3 region has 13 residues. Germline CDR1 and CDR2: LNHNV and YYDKDF (reference sequence). Trimming removed 4 bases at V and 2 bases at J, with 6 bases between. The DNA for the CDR3 is TGTGCCACCAGCAACAGGGGCAATCAGCCCCAGCATTTT. It specifies CATSNRGNQPQHF.

This chain joins TRBV13 and TRBJ1-1; unclear D gene. V was shortened by 0 bases and J by 5 bases, with 7 bases between the two germline ends. The CDR3 has 13 residues. Germline CDR1 PRHDT, CDR2 FYEKMQ (reference sequence). The CDR3 nucleotides read TGTGCCAGCAGCTTAGGGACAATTACTGAAGCTTTCTTT. Its translation: CASSLGTITEAFF.

This sequence joins TRBV6-2 or TRBV6-3 and TRBJ2-3, with 11 bases lining up with TRBD2. Germline-derived CDR1 and CDR2 are MNHEY and SVGEGT. Losses at the gene ends were 4 bases for V and 2 bases for J; bases not matched to a gene: 5. This CDR3 contains 16 residues. The CDR3 nucleotides read TGTGCCAGCAGTTCCTTGGGACTAGCGGACACAGATACGCAGTATTTT. The encoded protein is CASSSLGLADTDTQYF.

The chain recombines TRBV3-1 (or the pseudogene TRBV3-2) with TRBJ2-7; 7 positions match TRBD1. The CDR3 consists of 14 residues. Germline V lookup: CDR1 LGHDT, CDR2 YNNKEL (reference sequence). The trim removed 1 base at V and 3 bases at J, leaving 3 bases unmatched. The CDR3 bases are TGTGCCAGCAGCCAAGGGGACAGAGTCTACGAGCAGTACTTC. Encoded protein: CASSQGDRVYEQYF.

The chain uses TRBV24-1 and TRBJ2-1; TRBD2 matches at 9 bases. Germline trimming cut 0 bases from V and 4 bases from J; bases unmatched to any gene: 9. Germline CDR1 reads KGHDR; CDR2 reads SFDVKD. The CDR3 sequence is 18 residues long. CDR3 in DNA: TGTGCCACCAGTGATTTGCAATCGAGGACTAGCGTTTACAATGAGCAGTTCTTC. Amino acid sequence: CATSDLQSRTSVYNEQFF.

This chain joins TRBV4-1 and TRBJ1-2; no clear D. The V end lost 2 bases, the J end lost 0 bases, and 13 bases lay between the germline ends. CDR1 is MGHRA, CDR2 YSYEKL, per germline. The CDR3 is 16 residues long. The CDR3, as DNA: TGCGCCAGCAGCCAACCCACCGGGTCACCTAACTATGGCTACACCTTC. Protein: CASSQPTGSPNYGYTF.

The chain employs TRBV15 and TRBJ1-1; tentative D call: TRBD1 (5 bases). Germline assignment: CDR1 LNHNV and CDR2 YYDKDF (reference sequence). V gave up 0 bases and J gave up 0 bases, with 5 bases separating them. The CDR3 loop spans 14 amino acids. The CDR3 region is CATSRDRVNTEAFF. CDR3 nucleotides: TGTGCCACCAGCAGAGACAGGGTGAACACTGAAGCTTTCTTT.

CDR3 region: CASSTSVTGNTEAFF. As DNA, the CDR3 is TGTGCCAGCAGCACATCGGTGACAGGGAACACTGAAGCTTTCTTT. This rearrangement joins TRBV6-5 to TRBJ1-1, with D perhaps matching TRBD1 (6 bases). V was clipped by 6 bases and J by 1 base, with 15 bases between them. The CDR3 is 15 amino acids. The germline V gene encodes CDR1 MNHEY and CDR2 SVGAGI.

The V gene is TRBV5-4, the J gene TRBJ2-2; weak D call: TRBD2 (6 bases). The CDR3 extends over 14 amino acids. Per germline, CDR1 SGHNT and CDR2 YYREEE (reference sequence). The V and J ends lost 2 bases and 3 bases respectively, with 8 bases between them. Written as DNA, the CDR3 is TGTGCCAGCAGCTTAGGGACTTACACCGGGGAGCTGTTTTTT. As protein: CASSLGTYTGELFF. The whole variable domain, filled in from reference TRBV5-4 and TRBJ2-2, reads ETGVTQSPTHLIKTRGQQVTLRCSSQSGHNTVSWYQQALGQGPQFIFQYYREEENGRGNFPPRFSGLQFPNYSSELNVNALELDDSALYLCASSLGTYTGELFFGEGSRLTVL.

In nucleotides, the CDR3 is TGTGCCAGCAGTTACTCCGCGATCCTCAATGAGCAGTTCTTC. Amino acids: CASSYSAILNEQFF. The rearrangement links TRBV6-2 or TRBV6-3 to TRBJ2-1; D ambiguous. CDR1 MNHEY and CDR2 SVGEGT come from the germline V gene. The V end lost 0 bases, the J end lost 6 bases, and 9 bases lay between the germline ends. The CDR3 loop spans 14 amino acids.

CDR3 in DNA: TGTGCCACCAGCAGGACAGGGGGGTGGATCTTGCACACTGAAGCTTTCTTT. Translating it yields CATSRTGGWILHTEAFF. The J gene is TRBJ1-1, the V gene TRBV15; TRBD1 aligns across 9 bases. Looked up from germline, CDR1 is LNHNV and CDR2 is YYDKDF (reference sequence). Losses at the gene ends were 3 bases for V and 3 bases for J; bases not matched to a gene: 11. This CDR3 has 17 residues. The full variable domain, completed using reference TRBV15 and TRBJ1-1, is DAMVIQNPRYQVTQFGKPVTLSCSQTLNHNVMYWYQQKSSQAPKLLFHYYDKDFNNEADTPDNFQSRRPNTSFCFLDIRSPGLGDTAMYLCATSRTGGWILHTEAFFGQGTRLTVV.

V is TRBV27 and J is TRBJ2-1, with D unresolved. The CDR3 is 14 residues long. V shed 4 bases and J shed 0 bases, with 7 bases lying between them. Germline V gene lookup returns CDR1 MNHEY and CDR2 SMNVEV (reference sequence). CDR3 DNA sequence: TGTGCCAGCAGTTCCCTCAGCTCCTACAATGAGCAGTTCTTC. As protein: CASSSLSSYNEQFF.

The rearrangement joins TRBV7-3 to TRBJ2-1, with D perhaps TRBD2 (6 bases). V was trimmed by 3 bases and J by 1 base, leaving 10 bases between them. The CDR3 has 15 residues. The V gene's germline CDR1 is SGHTA and CDR2 FQGTGA. CDR3 bases: TGTGCCAGCAGCTTCTTTGCGGGATCCTACAATGAGCAGTTCTTC. Translating it yields CASSFFAGSYNEQFF.

For the CDR3, the DNA is TGCGCCAGCAGTGAACTACAGGGAGCTAATGAAAAACTGTTTTTT. This translates into CASSELQGANEKLFF. The chain links TRBV10-2 to TRBJ1-4; D might be TRBD1 (6 bases). The CDR3 consists of 15 residues. Germline V lookup: CDR1 WSHSY, CDR2 SAAADI. Trimming took 3 bases from V and 3 from J, leaving 11 bases between them.

This rearrangement joins TRBV18 to TRBJ1-2, with D tentatively TRBD1 (6 bases). Trimming removed 8 bases at V and 8 bases at J, with 21 bases between. CDR3 length: 14 amino acids. Germline CDR1 KGHSH, CDR2 LQKENI. CDR3 DNA: TGTGCCAGCGCAACCAAAGGCAGGGGTGACGGCTACACCTTC. Amino acid sequence: CASATKGRGDGYTF.

V and J are TRBV6-6 and TRBJ1-4; D is unclear. Trimming cost V 2 bases and J 6 bases, with 10 bases left between them. The germline CDR1 and CDR2 sequences are MNHNY and SVGAGI (reference sequence). The CDR3 totals 14 residues. The CDR3 coding sequence is TGTGCCAGCAGTTACCGGATTCGGGATGAAAAACTGTTTTTT. Its translation is CASSYRIRDEKLFF.

CDR3 nucleotides: TGCGCCAGCAGCCAAGTACAGGGGGCGGGAGATACGCAGTATTTT. Translated: CASSQVQGAGDTQYF. J is TRBJ2-3 and V is TRBV4-1; 9 bases are a match to TRBD1. Per germline, CDR1 MGHRA and CDR2 YSYEKL. J gave up 5 bases and V 1 base, and 4 bases lay outside the gene matches. CDR3 length: 15 residues.

The chain recombines TRBV7-3 with TRBJ1-1; perhaps TRBD1 as D (5 bases). This CDR3 is built from 16 residues. CDR1 is SGHTA, CDR2 FQGTGA, per germline. Trimming took off 4 bases at V and 0 bases at J, with 15 bases between the two ends. The CDR3 coding sequence is TGTGCCAGCAGCTCCGTCGGGGGAGGAATGAACACTGAAGCTTTCTTT. Translating gives CASSSVGGGMNTEAFF. Using reference TRBV7-3 and TRBJ1-1 for the parts outside the CDR3, the full variable domain is GAGVSQTPSNKVTEKGKYVELRCDPISGHTALYWYRQSLGQGPEFLIYFQGTGAADDSGLPNDRFFAVRPEGSVSTLKIQRTERGDSAVYLCASSSVGGGMNTEAFFGQGTRLTVV.

V gene TRBV19 combines with J gene TRBJ1-2; D gene uncertain. This CDR3 spans 14 amino acids. Looked up from germline, CDR1 is LNHDA and CDR2 is SQIVND (reference sequence). V lost 0 bases to trimming and J lost 4 bases, with 9 bases between them. The CDR3 spells CASSIDPAAYGYTF. The CDR3 DNA reads as TGTGCCAGTAGTATAGATCCGGCGGCCTATGGCTACACCTTC.

The chain employs TRBV28 and TRBJ1-5; TRBD1 might be the D (6 bases). CDR1 MDHEN and CDR2 SYDVKM come from the germline V gene. V lost 7 bases and J lost 2, with 18 bases in between. The CDR3 has 16 amino acids. CDR3 nucleotide sequence: TGTGCCAGCACCCCACGGGACATTTTAGGCAATCAGCCCCAGCATTTT. This encodes CASTPRDILGNQPQHF. The full variable domain, its missing parts supplied by reference TRBV28 and TRBJ1-5, is DVKVTQSSRYLVKRTGEKVFLECVQDMDHENMFWYRQDPGLGLRLIYFSYDVKMKEKGDIPEGYSVSREKKERFSLILESASTNQTSMYLCASTPRDILGNQPQHFGDGTRLSIL.

The V gene is TRBV7-6, the J gene TRBJ2-3; 9 nucleotides match TRBD2. Germline CDR1 SGHVS, CDR2 FNYEAQ. Trimming removed 6 bases from V and 2 bases from J; junction bases left unmatched: 6. The CDR3 covers 15 residues. The CDR3 nucleotides read TGTGCCAGCAGACCACTAGCGGGCAACACAGATACGCAGTATTTT. Translating gives CASRPLAGNTDTQYF.

CDR3 sequence (DNA): TGTGCCAGCAGGACAGCGCCGAATTTAGCGGGTGAGCAGTTCTTC. This encodes CASRTAPNLAGEQFF. J is TRBJ2-1 and V is TRBV2, with TRBD2 matching over 7 bases. The J segment lost 9 bases and the V segment lost 6 bases, leaving 14 bases of the junction unmatched. The CDR3 loop spans 15 amino acids. Germline CDR1 and CDR2: SNHLY and FYNNEI. Using reference TRBV2 and TRBJ2-1 for the parts outside the CDR3, the full variable domain is EPEVTQTPSHQVTQMGQEVILRCVPISNHLYFYWYRQILGQKVEFLVSFYNNEISEKSEIFDDQFSVERPDGSNFTLKIRSTKLEDSAMYFCASRTAPNLAGEQFFGPGTRLTVL.

The chain uses TRBV5-6 and TRBJ1-6, with D unresolved. The V gene lost 1 base and the J gene lost 8 bases, with 13 bases spanning the gap. Germline CDR1 and CDR2: SGHDT and YYEEEE. The CDR3 length is 15 residues. CDR3 nucleotides: TGTGCCAGCAGCTTGAGCCACAGTGCCTATTCACCCCTCCACTTT. Translation gives CASSLSHSAYSPLHF.